The rows below give T cell receptor beta chains drawn from one sample of a study of blood T cell repertoires in COVID-19. Sequencing was performed with immunoSEQ multiplex PCR; in TCRdb, only in-frame clones are kept and a portion is missing. Among 200,000 to 250,000 clones listed, about 85% were seen once. The sample taken for sequencing was peripheral blood. The receptors originated from a woman aged 18-35 years who had recovered from COVID-19. The CDR3 runs from the conserved cysteine through the conserved F or W. The order of the fields is D gene, V gene, J gene, clone size, CDR3 protein, CDR3 DNA. A D gene is named only where the DNA matches it firmly. Clone size, where shown, is once, few, many, or a class for clones that have expanded.

>-|TRBV30|TRBJ1-1|-
CALMGQPNTEAFF
TGTGCCTTGATGGGGCAACCGAACACTGAAGCTTTCTTT
>TRBD1|TRBV30|TRBJ1-2|-
CAWIQDRGLIYGYTF
TGTGCCTGGATCCAGGACAGGGGGCTAATCTATGGCTACACCTTC
>-|TRBV30|TRBJ1-2|-
CAWSSTGGNYGYTF
TGTGCCTGGAGTTCAACGGGGGGGAACTATGGCTACACCTTC
>-|TRBV28|TRBJ2-7|once
CASSYTYEQYF
TGTGCCAGCAGTTACACCTACGAGCAGTACTTC
>TRBD1|TRBV4-3|TRBJ1-1|-
CASSQDLTGGSPSSEAFF
TGCGCCAGCAGCCAAGATCTGACAGGGGGCTCTCCCTCGTCTGAAGCTTTCTTT
>TRBD2|TRBV6-4|TRBJ2-1|-
CASSGLPPTSGRSGEQFF
TGTGCCAGCAGTGGACTCCCCCCCACTAGCGGGAGAAGTGGTGAGCAGTTCTTC
>-|TRBV9|TRBJ2-7|-
CASSSYVGHSSYEQYF
TGTGCCAGCAGCTCGTACGTGGGTCACAGCTCCTACGAGCAGTACTTC
>-|TRBV6-2/TRBV6-3|TRBJ1-5|-
CASSYLYGGGQPQHF
TGTGCCAGCAGTTACCTCTACGGGGGGGGTCAGCCCCAGCATTTT
>-|TRBV7-2|TRBJ2-7|-
CASSFSPSSYEQYF
TGTGCCAGCAGCTTTAGTCCAAGCTCCTACGAGCAGTACTTC
>-|TRBV19|TRBJ2-1|once
CASSIRQINEQFF
TGTGCCAGTAGTATTCGTCAGATCAATGAGCAGTTCTTC
>TRBD1|TRBV7-9|TRBJ1-1|-
CASSVQGANTEAFF
TGTGCCAGCAGCGTACAGGGGGCGAACACTGAAGCTTTCTTT
>TRBD1|TRBV30|TRBJ2-5|-
CAWGGTGFETQYF
TGTGCCTGGGGGGGGACAGGGTTCGAGACCCAGTACTTC
>TRBD1|TRBV6-4|TRBJ1-2|-
CASSETGGAGYGYTF
TGTGCCAGCAGTGAAACAGGGGGCGCGGGCTATGGCTACACCTTC
>-|TRBV30|TRBJ1-2|-
CAWSVERSRGLLYTF
TGTGCCTGGAGTGTAGAGAGGTCTAGAGGGCTTCTTTACACCTTC
>TRBD1|TRBV5-4|TRBJ1-1|-
CASRSGTGPMNTEAFF
TGTGCCAGCAGATCCGGGACAGGCCCCATGAACACTGAAGCTTTCTTT
>-|TRBV9|TRBJ1-2|-
CASSVDPGIHGYTF
TGTGCCAGCAGCGTAGACCCGGGGATCCATGGCTACACCTTC
>-|TRBV19|TRBJ2-1|few
CASSGRIEQFF
TGTGCCAGTAGTGGCAGGATTGAGCAGTTCTTC
>TRBD2|TRBV6-4|TRBJ2-1|-
CATRTSVYNEQFF
TGTGCCACCCGGACTAGCGTCTACAATGAGCAGTTCTTC
>-|TRBV25-1|TRBJ2-7|few
CASSDQGVFYEQYF
TGTGCCAGCAGTGACCAAGGGGTGTTCTACGAGCAGTACTTC
>-|TRBV3-1/TRBV3-2|TRBJ1-1|-
CASSQDGGANTEAFF
TGTGCCAGCAGCCAAGACGGGGGAGCGAACACTGAAGCTTTCTTT
>-|TRBV7-3|TRBJ1-1|-
CASSSGLNTEAFF
TGTGCCAGCAGCTCAGGTTTAAACACTGAAGCTTTCTTT
>-|TRBV21-1|TRBJ2-5|-
CASSSERRETQYF
TGTGCCAGCAGCTCCGAAAGGAGAGAGACCCAGTACTTC
>TRBD2|TRBV19|TRBJ2-1|-
CASSIASGRNNEQFF
TGTGCCAGTAGTATAGCTAGCGGGAGGAATAATGAGCAGTTCTTC
>-|TRBV11-3|TRBJ2-2|-
CASSLTFQTGGTGELFF
TGTGCCAGCAGCTTGACGTTTCAGACAGGTGGCACCGGGGAGCTGTTTTTT
>-|TRBV9|TRBJ1-1|-
CASSGTGGEAFF
TGTGCCAGCAGCGGGACTGGTGGCGAAGCTTTCTTT
>TRBD2|TRBV7-6|TRBJ2-2|-
CASRTLAGGSGELFF
TGTGCCAGCAGAACTCTAGCGGGAGGCTCCGGGGAGCTGTTTTTT
>TRBD2|TRBV18|TRBJ2-7|-
CASSRVPMASGTSDEQYF
TGTGCCAGCTCACGAGTTCCTATGGCTAGCGGGACAAGCGACGAGCAGTACTTC
>TRBD2|TRBV7-2|TRBJ2-1|-
CASSLGLDNEQFF
TGTGCCAGCAGCTTGGGACTAGACAATGAGCAGTTCTTC
>TRBD2|TRBV25-1|TRBJ2-7|-
CASSELSSGLYEQYF
TGTGCCAGCAGTGAACTCTCTAGCGGCCTTTACGAGCAGTACTTC
>TRBD2|TRBV5-1|TRBJ2-3|-
CASTYSGISPDTQYF
TGCGCCAGCACGTATAGCGGGATTTCCCCAGATACGCAGTATTTT
>TRBD1|TRBV3-1/TRBV3-2|TRBJ1-1|-
CASSQPGTGAQNTEAFF
TGTGCCAGCAGCCAACCGGGGACAGGAGCACAGAACACTGAAGCTTTCTTT
>-|TRBV6-5|TRBJ1-1|once
CASRSQYNTEAFF
TGTGCCAGCAGGTCACAGTATAACACTGAAGCTTTCTTT
>TRBD1|TRBV6-1|TRBJ1-3|-
CASSESQGELNTIYF
TGTGCCAGCAGTGAATCGCAGGGGGAATTGAACACCATATATTTT
>TRBD2|TRBV7-3|TRBJ2-1|once
CASSLSGRAGNEQFF
TGTGCCAGCAGCTTAAGCGGGAGGGCCGGGAATGAGCAGTTCTTC
>TRBD2|TRBV7-9|TRBJ2-1|-
CASSLLAGGPHEQFF
TGTGCCAGCAGCTTACTAGCGGGAGGACCCCATGAGCAGTTCTTC
>-|TRBV19|TRBJ1-1|few
CASRSGPVRRDTEAFF
TGTGCCAGTAGATCGGGTCCGGTGCGTCGGGACACTGAAGCTTTCTTT
>TRBD2|TRBV7-8|TRBJ2-7|-
CASSPYRVLAGGPYEQYF
TGTGCCAGCAGCCCATACAGGGTTCTAGCGGGAGGGCCCTACGAGCAGTACTTC
>-|TRBV6-1|TRBJ1-4|once
CASSDRDIEKLFF
TGTGCCAGCAGTGACAGGGATATTGAAAAACTGTTTTTT
>TRBD2|TRBV25-1|TRBJ2-5|-
CASSEVHAGDPQETQYF
TGTGCCAGCAGTGAAGTCCACGCGGGAGATCCCCAAGAGACCCAGTACTTC
>-|TRBV28|TRBJ1-1|-
CASISARRGLNTEAFF
TGTGCCAGCATTTCCGCACGGCGGGGGCTGAACACTGAAGCTTTCTTT
>TRBD1|TRBV3-1/TRBV3-2|TRBJ1-2|-
CASSRDSFYGYTF
TGTGCCAGCAGCCGGGACAGCTTCTATGGCTACACCTTC
>TRBD2|TRBV9|TRBJ2-1|-
CASSANPSSGYNEQFF
TGTGCCAGCAGCGCTAACCCTTCTAGCGGCTACAATGAGCAGTTCTTC